This is a list of T cell receptor beta chains from one sample in a study of blood T cell repertoires in COVID-19. Here immunoSEQ multiplex PCR was the method, and the copy in TCRdb shows in-frame clones only, minus some. This table holds 64,000 or so clones, around 86% found once. Sequencing input: peripheral blood. The receptors shown here come from a human donor in a cohort sampled during active COVID-19. CDR3s include the opening cysteine and the closing phenylalanine or tryptophan. Each record gives: clone size, J gene, V gene, D gene, CDR3 DNA, CDR3 protein. The D gene is left open where the match is weak. Size tells how often a clone was seen (once, few, many) or the class of an expanded clone, and some rows leave it out.

size: .; J: TRBJ2-6; V: TRBV3-1/TRBV3-2; D: TRBD2; DNA: TGTGCCAGCAGCCCGAAGACTAGCGGGGTCTCTGGGGCCAACGTCCTGACTTTC; CDR3: CASSPKTSGVSGANVLTF
size: .; J: TRBJ2-2; V: TRBV2; D: .; DNA: TGTGCCAGCAGGGCGGACAGAAAAACCGGGGAGCTGTTTTTT; CDR3: CASRADRKTGELFF
size: few; J: TRBJ2-2; V: TRBV5-6; D: .; DNA: TGTGCCAGCAGCCCCCCAGGTCCCGGGGAGCTGTTTTTT; CDR3: CASSPPGPGELFF
size: .; J: TRBJ2-3; V: TRBV10-3; D: TRBD2; DNA: TGTGCCATCAGTTTGGGTAGCGGGGGAAGCTCGGATACGCAGTATTTT; CDR3: CAISLGSGGSSDTQYF
size: .; J: TRBJ1-2; V: TRBV12-5; D: TRBD1; DNA: TGTGCTAGTGGTTCCGGGGACAGGGATGGCTACACCTTC; CDR3: CASGSGDRDGYTF
size: .; J: TRBJ2-5; V: TRBV28; D: .; DNA: TGTGCCAGCGTTTCTTCCCCGGGATGGGAGACCCAGTACTTC; CDR3: CASVSSPGWETQYF
size: .; J: TRBJ2-4; V: TRBV28; D: TRBD1; DNA: TGTGCCAGCAGTCCCGACGTGGGGACAGGCCCATTGAATCGAAACATTCAGTACTTC; CDR3: CASSPDVGTGPLNRNIQYF
size: few; J: TRBJ2-5; V: TRBV4-1; D: .; DNA: TGCGCCAGCAGCCGAGTTGAGGGGGTACAAGAGACCCAGTACTTC; CDR3: CASSRVEGVQETQYF
size: .; J: TRBJ2-2; V: TRBV5-1; D: .; DNA: TGCGCCAGCAGCTTGGTAGTTACCGGGGAGCTGTTTTTT; CDR3: CASSLVVTGELFF
size: .; J: TRBJ1-2; V: TRBV3-1/TRBV3-2; D: .; DNA: TGTGCCAGCAGCCAAGGGAAGGGAGGGGGCTACACCTTC; CDR3: CASSQGKGGGYTF
size: .; J: TRBJ1-1; V: TRBV5-1; D: TRBD1; DNA: TGCGCCAGCAGCTTTCAGGGGGCAAGAACTGAAGCTTTCTTT; CDR3: CASSFQGARTEAFF
size: .; J: TRBJ2-1; V: TRBV5-1; D: TRBD1; DNA: TGCGCCAGCAGCCCCGGGACAGGGGCATGGGAGCAGTTCTTC; CDR3: CASSPGTGAWEQFF
size: .; J: TRBJ1-2; V: TRBV14; D: .; DNA: TGTGCCAGCAGCCAAGGCAGAGGCTACACCTTC; CDR3: CASSQGRGYTF
size: .; J: TRBJ1-5; V: TRBV10-2; D: .; DNA: TGCGCCAGCAGTGAGTACAGTAATCAGCCCCAGCATTTT; CDR3: CASSEYSNQPQHF
size: .; J: TRBJ1-1; V: TRBV7-2; D: .; DNA: TGTGCCAGCAGCTTCAAGTCAGGGTCTGAAGCTTTCTTT; CDR3: CASSFKSGSEAFF
size: .; J: TRBJ2-5; V: TRBV18; D: .; DNA: TGTGCCAGCTCACCACCGGCTCCGGGCCTTTCGGGAGTGACCCAGTACTTC; CDR3: CASSPPAPGLSGVTQYF
size: .; J: TRBJ2-3; V: TRBV5-1; D: TRBD1; DNA: TGCGCCAGCACCAGGGGGCGCCCAACAGATACGCAGTATTTT; CDR3: CASTRGRPTDTQYF
size: .; J: TRBJ2-3; V: TRBV20-1; D: .; DNA: TGCAGTGCTAGTGCGACTCAAGATACGCAGTATTTT; CDR3: CSASATQDTQYF
size: .; J: TRBJ1-3; V: TRBV4-1; D: .; DNA: TGCGCCAGCAGCCATGGGGGGACTTCCCGCTCTGGAAACACCATATATTTT; CDR3: CASSHGGTSRSGNTIYF
size: .; J: TRBJ1-2; V: TRBV7-9; D: .; DNA: TGTGCCACCGGGAGGGACTATGGCTACACCTTC; CDR3: CATGRDYGYTF
size: .; J: TRBJ1-1; V: TRBV6-6; D: TRBD1; DNA: TGTGCCAGCGGGCAGGGGGAGAACACTGAAGCTTTCTTT; CDR3: CASGQGENTEAFF
size: .; J: TRBJ2-3; V: TRBV5-5; D: .; DNA: TGTGCCAGCAGGCCTCTAGGAGATACGCAGTATTTT; CDR3: CASRPLGDTQYF
size: .; J: TRBJ1-6; V: TRBV19; D: TRBD1; DNA: TGTGCCAGTAGTATTCCCGGGACAGGGGGCTCGCCGTATAATTCACCCCTCCACTTT; CDR3: CASSIPGTGGSPYNSPLHF
size: .; J: TRBJ1-5; V: TRBV6-5; D: .; DNA: TGTGCCAGCAGTTGGGGGACACCCGAGGATCAGCCCCAGCATTTT; CDR3: CASSWGTPEDQPQHF
size: .; J: TRBJ2-1; V: TRBV3-1/TRBV3-2; D: .; DNA: TGTGCCAGCAGCCTACGAGGGCCGTACAATGAGCAGTTCTTC; CDR3: CASSLRGPYNEQFF
size: .; J: TRBJ1-1; V: TRBV27; D: .; DNA: TGTGCCAGCAGTTTACGTCGGGTGGCAGCAGCTTTCTTT; CDR3: CASSLRRVAAAFF
size: .; J: TRBJ1-1; V: TRBV15; D: .; DNA: TGTGCCACCAGCAGATCCCACTTTCAGGGTAGGAACACTGAAGCTTTCTTT; CDR3: CATSRSHFQGRNTEAFF
size: few; J: TRBJ2-7; V: TRBV19; D: .; DNA: TGTGCCAGTAGGGTCAACGGACAAGGCTCCTACGAGCAGTACTTC; CDR3: CASRVNGQGSYEQYF
size: .; J: TRBJ1-5; V: TRBV6-4; D: .; DNA: TGTGCCAGTAGTGCGAAATGGGGCAGCAATCAGCCCCAGCATTTT; CDR3: CASSAKWGSNQPQHF
size: .; J: TRBJ2-5; V: TRBV6-6; D: TRBD1; DNA: TGTGCCAGTACGGACAGGGGAAAGACCCAGTACTTC; CDR3: CASTDRGKTQYF
size: .; J: TRBJ1-1; V: TRBV5-4; D: TRBD1; DNA: TGTGCCAGCAGCGGCCGACAGGGGTTGTTAACTGAAGCTTTCTTT; CDR3: CASSGRQGLLTEAFF
size: .; J: TRBJ2-7; V: TRBV4-2; D: .; DNA: TGTGCCAGCAGCCAAGGGGCTAGCAGTTTGAACGAGCAGTACTTC; CDR3: CASSQGASSLNEQYF
size: .; J: TRBJ2-5; V: TRBV29-1; D: .; DNA: TGCAGCGTTGGCGACATACAAGAGACCCAGTACTTC; CDR3: CSVGDIQETQYF
size: .; J: TRBJ2-1; V: TRBV19; D: .; DNA: TGTGCCAGTAGTATAACGACTACCTCCGCTGAGCAGTTCTTC; CDR3: CASSITTTSAEQFF
size: .; J: TRBJ2-2; V: TRBV7-6; D: .; DNA: TGTGCCAGCAGCCGGGGGGCGTCTAGCGGAGGCACCGGGGAGCTGTTTTTT; CDR3: CASSRGASSGGTGELFF
size: .; J: TRBJ2-5; V: TRBV6-1; D: TRBD1; DNA: TGTGCCAGCAGTGATTGGGGACAGGGGTCAGAGACCCAGTACTTC; CDR3: CASSDWGQGSETQYF
size: .; J: TRBJ1-3; V: TRBV18; D: TRBD1; DNA: TGTGCCAGCTCACGAAGGGGGCCCTCTGGAAACACCATATATTTT; CDR3: CASSRRGPSGNTIYF
size: .; J: TRBJ2-2; V: TRBV5-1; D: TRBD1; DNA: TGCGCCAGCAGCTCTATAACCGGACAGGGGGCGGGGGAGCTGTTTTTT; CDR3: CASSSITGQGAGELFF
size: .; J: TRBJ2-2; V: TRBV7-6; D: .; DNA: TGTGCCAGCAGCTTAGTTCATACCGGGGAGCTGTTTTTT; CDR3: CASSLVHTGELFF
size: .; J: TRBJ2-5; V: TRBV23-1; D: TRBD1; DNA: TGCGCCAGCAGTCAGCCCGCGCCTCCAGGGGGAGAGACCCAGTACTTC; CDR3: CASSQPAPPGGETQYF
size: .; J: TRBJ1-2; V: TRBV2; D: TRBD1; DNA: TGTGCCAGCAGCCTCGGGACAGGGCACTATGGCTACACCTTC; CDR3: CASSLGTGHYGYTF
size: .; J: TRBJ1-4; V: TRBV2; D: TRBD1; DNA: TGTGCCAGCAGTGAAAGGACAGGGGGTAATGAAAAACTGTTTTTT; CDR3: CASSERTGGNEKLFF
size: .; J: TRBJ1-5; V: TRBV6-5; D: TRBD1; DNA: TGTGCCAGTCAGGGGGGGGACAGGGCCAATCAGCCCCAGCATTTT; CDR3: CASQGGDRANQPQHF
size: .; J: TRBJ1-2; V: TRBV6-6; D: TRBD1; DNA: TGTGCCAGCAGTACCCCGACAGGGTTTGACTATGGCTACACCTTC; CDR3: CASSTPTGFDYGYTF
size: .; J: TRBJ2-2; V: TRBV9; D: .; DNA: TGTGCCAGCAGCCCGTTGACAGGAAATATATATCGAAAGAACACCGGGGAGCTGTTTTTT; CDR3: CASSPLTGNIYRKNTGELFF
size: few; J: TRBJ1-1; V: TRBV10-1; D: .; DNA: TGCGCCAGCAGCATGGGGAGCCTGAACACTGAAGCTTTCTTT; CDR3: CASSMGSLNTEAFF
size: .; J: TRBJ1-1; V: TRBV10-2; D: .; DNA: TGCGCCAGCAGTGAGACGGGTGAAGCTTTCTTT; CDR3: CASSETGEAFF
size: .; J: TRBJ1-2; V: TRBV11-2; D: TRBD1; DNA: TGTGCCAGCACCCGGACAGGGGGCGTCGATGGCTACACCTTC; CDR3: CASTRTGGVDGYTF
size: few; J: TRBJ2-1; V: TRBV18; D: .; DNA: TGTGCCAGCCGGAGGGATGAGCAGTTCTTC; CDR3: CASRRDEQFF
size: .; J: TRBJ1-2; V: TRBV3-1/TRBV3-2; D: TRBD1; DNA: TGTGCCAGCAGCCACCATTTACTCTGGACAGGGAGCTATGGCTACACCTTC; CDR3: CASSHHLLWTGSYGYTF